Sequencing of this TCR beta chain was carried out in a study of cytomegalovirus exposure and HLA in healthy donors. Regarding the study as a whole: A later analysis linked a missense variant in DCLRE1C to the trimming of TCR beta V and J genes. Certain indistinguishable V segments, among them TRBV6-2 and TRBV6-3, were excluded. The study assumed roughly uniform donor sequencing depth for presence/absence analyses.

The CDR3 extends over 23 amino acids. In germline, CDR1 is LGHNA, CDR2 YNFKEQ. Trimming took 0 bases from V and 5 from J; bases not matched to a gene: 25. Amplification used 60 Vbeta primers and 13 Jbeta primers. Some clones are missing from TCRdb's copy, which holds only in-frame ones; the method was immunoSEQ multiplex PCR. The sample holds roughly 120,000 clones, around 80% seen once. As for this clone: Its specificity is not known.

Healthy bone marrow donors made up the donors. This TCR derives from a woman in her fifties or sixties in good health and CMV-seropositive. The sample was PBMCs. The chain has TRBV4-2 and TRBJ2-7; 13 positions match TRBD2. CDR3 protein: CASSQDTDRGRSWTSGSIHEQYF. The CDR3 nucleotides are TGTGCCAGCAGCCAAGATACTGACAGGGGGCGGTCCTGGACTAGCGGGAGCATCCACGAGCAGTACTTC.